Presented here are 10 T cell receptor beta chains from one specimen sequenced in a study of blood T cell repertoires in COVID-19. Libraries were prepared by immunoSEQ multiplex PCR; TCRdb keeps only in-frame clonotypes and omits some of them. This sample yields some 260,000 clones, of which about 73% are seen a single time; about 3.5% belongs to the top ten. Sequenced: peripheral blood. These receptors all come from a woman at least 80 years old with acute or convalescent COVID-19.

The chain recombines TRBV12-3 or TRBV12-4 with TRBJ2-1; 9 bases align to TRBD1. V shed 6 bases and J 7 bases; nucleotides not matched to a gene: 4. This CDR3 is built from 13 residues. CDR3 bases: TGTGCCAGCAGCCCGGACAGGGGAAATGAGCAGTTCTTC. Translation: CASSPDRGNEQFF.

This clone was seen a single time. Here the CDR3 reads CASSRVSGNTIYF. In nucleotides, the CDR3 is TGTGCCAGCAGTCGAGTCTCTGGAAACACCATATATTTT. The chain employs TRBV12-3 or TRBV12-4 and TRBJ1-3; D gene uncertain. The CDR3 is 13 amino acids. The ends were cut back, 5 bases at V and 0 bases at J, with 5 bases in the middle.

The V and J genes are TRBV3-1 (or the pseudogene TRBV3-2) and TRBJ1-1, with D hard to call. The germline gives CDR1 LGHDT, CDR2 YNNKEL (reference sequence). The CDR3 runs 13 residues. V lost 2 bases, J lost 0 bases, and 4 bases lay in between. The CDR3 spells CASSQILNTEAFF. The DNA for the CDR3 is TGTGCCAGCAGCCAAATCTTGAACACTGAAGCTTTCTTT.

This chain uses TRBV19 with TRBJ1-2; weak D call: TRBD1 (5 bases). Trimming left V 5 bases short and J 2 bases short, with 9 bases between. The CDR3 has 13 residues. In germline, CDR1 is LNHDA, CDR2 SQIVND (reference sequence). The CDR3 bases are TGTGCCAGTAGTCGGGAGGGGAACTATGGCTACACCTTC. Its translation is CASSREGNYGYTF.

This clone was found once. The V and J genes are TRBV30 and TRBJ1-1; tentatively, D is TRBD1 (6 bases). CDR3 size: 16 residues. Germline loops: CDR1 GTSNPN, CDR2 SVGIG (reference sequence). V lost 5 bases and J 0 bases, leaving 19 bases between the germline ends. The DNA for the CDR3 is TGTGCCTGGCGCGCGAGGGGGAGGGTGGTGAACACTGAAGCTTTCTTT. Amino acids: CAWRARGRVVNTEAFF.

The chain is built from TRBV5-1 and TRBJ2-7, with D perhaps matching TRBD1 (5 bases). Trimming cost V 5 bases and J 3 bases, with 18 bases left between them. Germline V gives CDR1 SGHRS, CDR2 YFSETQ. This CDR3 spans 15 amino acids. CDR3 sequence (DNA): TGCGCCAGCAGGTCCGACAGCGTCACCATCTACGAGCAGTACTTC. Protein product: CASRSDSVTIYEQYF.

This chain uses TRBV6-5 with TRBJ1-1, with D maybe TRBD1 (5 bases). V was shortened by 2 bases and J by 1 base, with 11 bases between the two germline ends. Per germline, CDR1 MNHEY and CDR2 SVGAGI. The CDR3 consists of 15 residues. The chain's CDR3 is CASSYTITGNTEAFF. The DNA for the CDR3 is TGTGCCAGCAGTTACACGATAACAGGGAACACTGAAGCTTTCTTT.

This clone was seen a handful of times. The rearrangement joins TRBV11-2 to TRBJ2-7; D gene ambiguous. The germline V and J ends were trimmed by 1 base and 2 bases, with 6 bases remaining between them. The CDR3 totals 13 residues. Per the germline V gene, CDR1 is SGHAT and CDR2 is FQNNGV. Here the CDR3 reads CASSLGLAYEQYF. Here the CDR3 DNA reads TGTGCCAGCAGCTTAGGGCTAGCCTACGAGCAGTACTTC. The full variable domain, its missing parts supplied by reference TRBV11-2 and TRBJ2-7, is EAGVAQSPRYKIIEKRQSVAFWCNPISGHATLYWYQQILGQGPKLLIQFQNNGVVDDSQLPKDRFSAERLKGVDSTLKIQPAKLEDSAVYLCASSLGLAYEQYFGPGTRLTVT.

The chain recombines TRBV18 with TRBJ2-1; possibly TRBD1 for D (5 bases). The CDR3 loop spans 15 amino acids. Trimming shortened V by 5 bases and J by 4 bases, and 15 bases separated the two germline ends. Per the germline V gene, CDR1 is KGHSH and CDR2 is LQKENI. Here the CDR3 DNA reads TGTGCCAGCTCAGCGCAGGGTTCAACGTACAATGAGCAGTTCTTC. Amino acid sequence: CASSAQGSTYNEQFF.

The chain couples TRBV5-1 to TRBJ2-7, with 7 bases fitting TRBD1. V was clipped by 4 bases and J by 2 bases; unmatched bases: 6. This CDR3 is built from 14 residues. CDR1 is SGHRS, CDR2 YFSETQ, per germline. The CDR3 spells CASSPTGDPYEQYF. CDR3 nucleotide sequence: TGCGCCAGCAGCCCTACAGGGGACCCCTACGAGCAGTACTTC.